The T cell receptor (beta chain) described here comes from a study of CD8 T cells in Susac syndrome. In blood CD8+ and CD4+ T cells, TCR beta underwent sequencing. Relapsing-remitting disease, either stable or active, was present in the treatment-naive patients who were the multiple sclerosis controls. The authors reverse transcribed 0.5 to 1 ug RNA with random hexamers. Across 54 Vbeta and 13 Jbeta, immunoSEQ multiplex PCR amplified TCR beta CDR3. TCRdb re-derived calls from the immunoSEQ multiplex PCR reads in MiXCR, one entry per CDR3 protein. The data show just over 300,000 distinct CDR3 sequences, about 92% seen once. Trimming removed 8 bases at V and 9 bases at J, with 17 bases between. The length of the CDR3 is 13 residues. Per germline, CDR1 SGHAT and CDR2 FQDESV (reference sequence).

V is TRBV11-1 and J is TRBJ2-1, with D possibly being TRBD1 (7 bases). Source material: CD4+ T cells from PBMCs. This sequence was found in a human donor with multiple sclerosis. The CDR3, as DNA: TGTGCCAGCGCGGGACAGTTGCTGGGTGAGCAGTTCTTC. Amino acids: CASAGQLLGEQFF.